This record concerns one T cell receptor (beta chain) sequence. Germline values: CDR1 LGHDT, CDR2 YNNKEL (reference sequence). The CDR3 length is 12 residues. Trimming pared 3 bases from V and 7 bases from J, leaving 4 bases between. As processed by the authors: Amplification with reference gene primers provided the estimates of nucleated cell counts. Sequencing was performed with immunoSEQ multiplex PCR; in TCRdb, only in-frame clones are kept and a portion is missing. D and trimming come from the DNA, and the V and J calls and clone size come from that table. The data contain over 35,000 clones, over 75% of them singletons. The data were obtained in a study of blood T cell repertoires in COVID-19. The wider study: Researchers got acute and convalescent COVID-19 samples from the United States, Italy and Spain. T cells, B-cell-depleted T cells, or PBMCs supplied cDNA or gDNA.

The sample comprised peripheral blood. The sequence was collected from a human donor in a cohort sampled during active COVID-19. V is TRBV3-1 (or the pseudogene TRBV3-2) and J is TRBJ1-6; D is unclear. CDR3 sequence: CASSQGNSPLHF. The CDR3 nucleotides read TGTGCCAGCAGCCAGGGCAATTCACCCCTCCACTTT.